A single T cell receptor beta chain is shown here with its context. No antigen is known for it. These data are taken from a study of tumor-infiltrating lymphocytes in localized non-small cell lung cancer. Study observations and caveats: Tumors had more T cell infiltration than uninvolved lung, per TCRbeta sequencing and CD3 counts. Only some patients had TCR sequencing, depending on available tissue.

Assay: immunoSEQ multiplex PCR; the TCRdb copy retains only in-frame clones and omits some. Among roughly 14,000 clones listed, roughly 80% were seen once. There are 14 residues in the CDR3. Trimming cost V 0 bases and J 6 bases, with 9 bases left between them. Looked up from germline, CDR1 is MNHNS and CDR2 is SASEGT. The sequenced sample was lung tumor tissue. The TCR originated in a human donor with non-small cell lung cancer. This rearrangement joins TRBV6-1 to TRBJ2-1, with D unresolved. The CDR3 bases are TGTGCCAGCAGTGAAGCGGATTGGGGCAATGAGCAGTTCTTC. It yields the protein CASSEADWGNEQFF.